This T cell receptor (beta chain) comes out of a study of CD8+ T cells in alopecia areata. Findings and caveats of the study: Patients shared TCRs less clearly than mice did, possibly for HLA-related reasons. Besides other cells, scalp samples also yield sequences of resident alphabeta T cells from normal skin.

The CDR3 is made up of 15 amino acids. CDR1 is NSQYPW, CDR2 LRSPGD, per germline (reference sequence). The V and J ends lost 2 bases and 2 bases, in that order; junction bases with no gene match: 2. Isolated RNA was reverse transcribed into cDNA used as the sequencing template. Produced via immunoSEQ multiplex PCR; TCRdb's table is partial and in-frame only. This sample carries some 6,500 clones, none of them present only once. This clone was observed at least ten times. Its antigen is as yet unknown. Mouse gene names apply. From the germline J gene comes the end of the CDR3, since the read stops 4 residues before it. CD4, CD8alpha, NKG2D, NKG2ACE and other markers guided sorting of pooled cutaneous lymph node cells.

The receptor comes from a C3H/HeJ mouse with alopecia areata. The strain's MHC: H2-k. This chain connects TRBV1 to TRBJ2-7, with TRBD2 identical over 11 bases. The sample consisted of CD8+ T cells sorted from a lymph node. The part of the CDR3 DNA that was read is TGCACCTGCAGTGCACCGACTGGGGGGGCCTAT. It yields the protein CTCSAPTGGAY. The entire CDR3 protein reads CTCSAPTGGAYEQYF.